The present entry profiles one T cell receptor beta chain with its context. Its antigen is not identified. V gave up 0 bases and J gave up 10 bases, with 7 bases separating them. The germline gives CDR1 MNHEY, CDR2 SVGEGT. There are 11 residues in the CDR3. Employing constant-segment primers, 5'RACE generated TCR alpha and TCR beta cDNA libraries bearing sample barcodes and UMIs. One entry per CDR3 protein results from TCRdb running MiXCR on the 5' RACE reads. The data show roughly 110,000 distinct CDR3 sequences, with approximately 21% seen just once and approximately 40% held by the top ten. The source of the sample is a study of T-cell memory formation after mild COVID-19. Study summary: Largely, TCR clusters stayed within a single donor. Findings of the study overall: The study found contracting CD4+ clones mainly in CM and EM and contracting CD8+ clones in EMRA. Researchers could not confirm that second-wave clones peaking on day 37 targeted SARS-CoV-2.

Specimen: PBMCs or a T cell subset sorted from them (not recorded which). The genes are TRBV6-2 or TRBV6-3 and TRBJ2-7; D is unresolved. This TCR was sampled from a man aged 18-30 years who had mild COVID-19 (a few samples of this study predate the infection). Cell type and time point are not known. CDR3 in DNA: TGTGCCAGCAGTTACTCGAAGTCACAGTACTTC. Protein: CASSYSKSQYF.